The 27 T cell receptor beta chains below come from one sample, sequenced in a study of cytotoxic CD8 clonotypes in ibrutinib-treated CLL. Only in-frame clones appear in the TCRdb table, and some are missing; sequencing was by immunoSEQ multiplex PCR. This sample has about 140,000 clones; roughly 90% occur once, and the top ten carry 9.5% to 14%. The sample here was PBMCs, taken after 12 months of ibrutinib treatment. These TCRs come from a human donor with chronic lymphocytic leukemia.

As DNA, the CDR3 is TGTGCCAGCAGAGGGGGGGGGAATGAGCAGTTCTTC. This codes for CASRGGGNEQFF. The rearrangement links TRBV28 to TRBJ2-1, with a possible D match to TRBD2 (7 bases). From germline, CDR1 is MDHEN and CDR2 SYDVKM. The V end lost 6 bases, the J end lost 7 bases, and 10 bases lay between the germline ends. The length of the CDR3 is 12 residues.

The chain carries TRBV7-2 and TRBJ1-2; perhaps TRBD1 as D (6 bases). The CDR3 loop spans 15 amino acids. Trimming shortened V by 5 bases and J by 8 bases, and 21 bases separated the two germline ends. The germline V gene encodes CDR1 SGHTA and CDR2 FQGNSA. Here the CDR3 reads CASSAKWTALSGYTF. CDR3 bases: TGTGCCAGCAGCGCCAAATGGACAGCGTTATCGGGCTACACCTTC.

This clone was detected only once. The chain carries TRBV7-8 and TRBJ1-2, with D unclear. Per the germline V gene, CDR1 is SGHVS and CDR2 is FQNEAQ. The CDR3 loop spans 14 amino acids. Trimming removed 1 base at V and 2 bases at J, with 8 bases between. For the CDR3, the DNA is TGTGCCAGCAGCTTAGAATGGGAAAACTATGGCTACACCTTC. It is translated as CASSLEWENYGYTF.

V is TRBV19 and J is TRBJ2-7; TRBD2 matches 9 bases. CDR1 is LNHDA, CDR2 SQIVND, per germline (reference sequence). V lost 5 bases to trimming and J lost 6 bases; unmatched junction nucleotides: 11. There are 15 residues in the CDR3. CDR3 sequence: CASSPRGAGGFEQYF. In nucleotides, the CDR3 is TGTGCCAGTAGTCCCCGTGGAGCGGGAGGCTTCGAGCAGTACTTC.

V gene TRBV4-3 combines with J gene TRBJ2-1; 8 nucleotides line up with TRBD2. From germline, CDR1 is LGHNA and CDR2 YSLEER. There are 14 residues in the CDR3. V lost 1 base, J lost 7 bases, and 3 bases stayed unmatched. The CDR3 DNA reads as TGCGCCAGCAGCCAAGCGGGACTAGTTAATGAGCAGTTCTTC. It yields the protein CASSQAGLVNEQFF.

The V gene is TRBV5-4, the J gene TRBJ2-5; a possible D gene is TRBD1 (5 bases). Germline CDR1 and CDR2: SGHNT and YYREEE (reference sequence). The CDR3 totals 13 residues. Trimming cost V 2 bases and J 5 bases, with 10 bases left between them. In DNA, the CDR3 is TGTGCCAGCAGCTTTCAGGCAGGGGAGACCCAGTACTTC. This gives the protein CASSFQAGETQYF.

The chain carries TRBV13 and TRBJ2-7; D is perhaps TRBD2 (5 bases). V lost 5 bases, J lost 5 bases, and 19 bases lay in between. This CDR3 contains 15 residues. Germline CDR1 and CDR2: PRHDT and FYEKMQ (reference sequence). The CDR3 DNA reads as TGTGCCAGCAGCCTAAGACTACCCCTCCGCCACGAGCAGTACTTC. Translation: CASSLRLPLRHEQYF.

In DNA form, the CDR3 reads TGTGCCAGCGGGAAGTTAGGGGCAGTCAGCACAGATACGCAGTATTTT. Its translation is CASGKLGAVSTDTQYF. This sequence joins TRBV27 and TRBJ2-3; D perhaps matches TRBD1 (5 bases). V lost 8 bases and J 0 bases, leaving 18 bases between the germline ends. Germline CDR1 reads MNHEY; CDR2 reads SMNVEV (reference sequence). This CDR3 spans 16 amino acids.

DNA for the CDR3: TGTGCCACCAGCAGATCCTCCTTGGACAGGAGGGCAGATACGCAGTATTTT. It yields the protein CATSRSSLDRRADTQYF. The rearrangement links TRBV15 to TRBJ2-3; D is perhaps TRBD1 (7 bases). The CDR3 has 17 residues. CDR1 is LNHNV, CDR2 YYDKDF, per germline (reference sequence). V shed 2 bases and J shed 4 bases, with 19 bases lying between them.

The chain is built from TRBV6-1 and TRBJ2-7; D may be TRBD1 or TRBD2 (5 bases each). Germline lookup yields CDR1 MNHNS and CDR2 SASEGT. This CDR3 spans 16 amino acids. Trimming left V 4 bases short and J 1 base short, with 17 bases between. CDR3 loop: CASSADWGIRSYEQYF. The DNA of the CDR3 is TGTGCCAGCAGTGCCGATTGGGGGATCCGGTCCTACGAGCAGTACTTC.

V gene TRBV7-6 combines with J gene TRBJ2-1; 12 bases match TRBD2. This CDR3 spans 18 amino acids. V lost 0 bases, J lost 0 bases, and 3 bases stayed unmatched. Germline loops: CDR1 SGHVS, CDR2 FNYEAQ. The CDR3 sequence: CASSLAQLAGGSYNEQFF. For the CDR3, the DNA is TGTGCCAGCAGCTTAGCGCAACTAGCGGGGGGCTCCTACAATGAGCAGTTCTTC.

J is TRBJ2-7 and V is TRBV20-1, with D unresolved. The V and J ends lost 3 bases and 5 bases respectively, with 8 bases between them. The CDR3 is made up of 11 amino acids. CDR1 and CDR2 (germline): DFQATT, SNEGSKA (reference sequence). The CDR3 reads CSARGIHEQYF. DNA for the CDR3: TGCAGTGCTAGGGGTATTCACGAGCAGTACTTC.

The chain uses TRBV5-1 and TRBJ2-1, with D hard to call. V lost 0 bases to trimming and J lost 0 bases, with 13 bases between them. Germline V gene sequence: CDR1 SGHRS, CDR2 YFSETQ. The CDR3 extends over 17 amino acids. CDR3 region: CASSLAKAISSYNEQFF. The CDR3, as DNA: TGCGCCAGCAGCTTGGCAAAAGCGATCAGCTCCTACAATGAGCAGTTCTTC. Full variable domain (rest looked up from reference TRBV5-1 and TRBJ2-1): KAGVTQTPRYLIKTRGQQVTLSCSPISGHRSVSWYQQTPGQGLQFLFEYFSETQRNKGNFPGRFSGRQFSNSRSEMNVSTLELGDSALYLCASSLAKAISSYNEQFFGPGTRLTVL.

V and J are TRBV7-4 and TRBJ1-5, with 10 bases identical to TRBD1. The CDR3 spans 18 residues. Trimming at V came to 5 bases and at J to 0 bases, leaving 10 bases not matched to a gene. The germline V gene encodes CDR1 SGHVT and CDR2 SQSDAQ. The CDR3 DNA follows: TGTGCCAGCAGCGATATACCGGGACAGGGGTATAGCAATCAGCCCCAGCATTTT. Translating it yields CASSDIPGQGYSNQPQHF.

This rearrangement joins TRBV7-8 to TRBJ2-7; 10 bases are a match to TRBD2. CDR1 is SGHVS and CDR2 is FQNEAQ in the germline V gene. This CDR3 region has 17 residues. With V trimmed by 0 bases and J by 4 bases, 9 bases remained unmatched. CDR3 nucleotide sequence: TGTGCCAGCAGCTTAGCACGGACTAGCGGTACTCTTTACGAGCAGTACTTC. Its protein product is CASSLARTSGTLYEQYF. Complete variable domain (other parts from reference TRBV7-8 and TRBJ2-7): GAGVSQSPRYKVAKRGQDVALRCDPISGHVSLFWYQQALGQGPEFLTYFQNEAQLDKSGLPSDRFFAERPEGSVSTLKIQRTQQEDSAVYLCASSLARTSGTLYEQYFGPGTRLTVT.

V gene TRBV5-1 combines with J gene TRBJ2-6; TRBD2 might be the D (7 bases). Germline values: CDR1 SGHRS, CDR2 YFSETQ. This CDR3 has 15 residues. Trimming took 4 bases from V and 2 from J, leaving 10 bases between them. In DNA, the CDR3 is TGCGCCAGCAGCGGGGGGGCTGCTGGGGCCAACGTCCTGACTTTC. Translation: CASSGGAAGANVLTF.

This clone has only a few counts. The gene calls are TRBV10-3 and TRBJ2-7, with 10 bases aligning to TRBD2. The CDR3 consists of 13 residues. Germline CDR1 ENHRY, CDR2 SYGVKD. The ends lost 11 bases at V and 5 bases at J; junction bases unmatched: 9. The chain's CDR3 is CAVGSGRPHEQYF. The CDR3 nucleotides read TGTGCCGTCGGTAGCGGGAGGCCCCACGAGCAGTACTTC.

The chain carries TRBV7-6 and TRBJ2-2, with no clear D. CDR1 is SGHVS, CDR2 FNYEAQ, per germline. Trimming stripped 2 bases from V and 1 base from J, with 5 bases between. The CDR3 consists of 14 residues. CDR3 DNA: TGTGCCAGCAGCTTAAGCGAGAACACCGGGGAGCTGTTTTTT. It specifies CASSLSENTGELFF.

The chain has TRBV5-4 and TRBJ1-2; D is possibly TRBD1 (6 bases). This CDR3 comprises 13 residues. Trimming took off 5 bases at V and 2 bases at J, with 10 bases between the two ends. CDR1 SGHNT and CDR2 YYREEE come from the germline V gene (reference sequence). As DNA, the CDR3 is TGTGCCAGCAGTGGTGACAGGAACTATGGCTACACCTTC. This gives the protein CASSGDRNYGYTF.

This rearrangement joins TRBV28 to TRBJ1-2; 10 bases are shared with TRBD1. CDR1 is MDHEN and CDR2 is SYDVKM in the germline V gene. The CDR3 totals 17 residues. Unmatched junction bases numbered 14, after V lost 4 bases and J lost 6 bases. Here the CDR3 reads CASSSDPGQGIGDGYTF. The CDR3 coding sequence is TGTGCCAGCAGTTCCGACCCGGGACAGGGGATCGGTGATGGCTACACCTTC.

The genes are TRBV7-3 and TRBJ1-1, with a tentative D call TRBD1 (5 bases). Germline V lookup: CDR1 SGHTA, CDR2 FQGTGA. V was clipped by 1 base and J by 4 bases, with 13 bases between them. CDR3 size: 15 residues. CDR3 bases: TGTGCCAGCAGCTTAATGGCAGGGCTGGGCACTGAAGCTTTCTTT. It codes for CASSLMAGLGTEAFF. The full variable domain, rest sourced from reference TRBV7-3 and TRBJ1-1, is GAGVSQTPSNKVTEKGKYVELRCDPISGHTALYWYRQSLGQGPEFLIYFQGTGAADDSGLPNDRFFAVRPEGSVSTLKIQRTERGDSAVYLCASSLMAGLGTEAFFGQGTRLTVV.

The count of this clone is one. This chain joins TRBV2 and TRBJ2-5; D not certain. The V end was cut by 2 bases, the J end by 1 base, with 11 bases between. The CDR3 is 15 amino acids. Per germline, CDR1 SNHLY and CDR2 FYNNEI. The CDR3 region is CASSESASRQETQYF. The CDR3 DNA is TGTGCCAGCAGTGAATCGGCCAGCCGCCAAGAGACCCAGTACTTC.

V usage is TRBV7-2 and J usage is TRBJ2-4; 12 nucleotides align to TRBD2. V gave up 1 base and J gave up 5 bases; unmatched junction bases: 6. The germline gives CDR1 SGHTA, CDR2 FQGNSA. This CDR3 is 17 amino acids long. CDR3 protein: CASSLERTSGAQNIQYF. For the CDR3, the DNA is TGTGCCAGCAGCTTAGAAAGGACTAGCGGGGCCCAAAACATTCAGTACTTC. The whole variable domain, remainder taken from reference TRBV7-2 and TRBJ2-4, is GAGVSQSPSNKVTEKGKDVELRCDPISGHTALYWYRQSLGQGLEFLIYFQGNSAPDKSGLPSDRFSAERTGGSVSTLTIQRTQQEDSAVYLCASSLERTSGAQNIQYFGAGTRLSVL.

The V and J genes are TRBV11-3 and TRBJ2-7; possible D gene TRBD2, 5 bases. The germline V and J ends were trimmed by 4 bases and 7 bases, with 11 bases remaining between them. In germline, CDR1 is SGHNT, CDR2 YENEEA. The CDR3 is made up of 12 amino acids. The CDR3 reads CASSSGMGEQYF. DNA of the CDR3: TGTGCCAGCAGCTCCGGGATGGGAGAGCAGTACTTC.

This clone was found a few times. The V call is TRBV28, the J call TRBJ1-3; no clear D gene. The CDR3 consists of 15 residues. CDR1 is MDHEN, CDR2 SYDVKM, per germline. The V gene lost 1 base and the J gene lost 4 bases, with 11 bases spanning the gap. The CDR3 DNA reads TGTGCCAGCAGTTTATATCGGATGGGAGGAAACACCATATATTTT. Protein: CASSLYRMGGNTIYF.

DNA of the CDR3: TGTGCCAGCAGCGTATCACCCGCCCGAAGGGGGTCCACTGAAGCTTTCTTT. It translates to CASSVSPARRGSTEAFF. This chain uses TRBV9 with TRBJ1-1; TRBD1 might be the D (6 bases). Germline loops: CDR1 SGDLS, CDR2 YYNGEE. Trimming cost V 1 base and J 4 bases, with 20 bases left between them. The CDR3 consists of 17 residues.

V usage is TRBV19 and J usage is TRBJ2-2; a weak D match, TRBD2 (5 bases). In germline, CDR1 is LNHDA, CDR2 SQIVND (reference sequence). V was clipped by 4 bases and J by 13 bases, with 16 bases between them. The CDR3 covers 13 residues. The CDR3 DNA is TGTGCCAGTAGTAAGCGGACTCCCGAGGGGCTGTTTTTT. Its translation is CASSKRTPEGLFF.